The clone carrying this TCR beta chain was detected only a few times. V lost 2 bases and J lost 0, with 7 bases in between. The CDR3 length is 14 residues. CDR1 KGHSH and CDR2 LQKENI come from the germline V gene. This sample was included in a study of blood T cell repertoires in COVID-19. On the study more broadly: The origin of the acute and convalescent COVID-19 samples was the United States, Italy and Spain. Sources were T cells, B-cell-depleted T cells, or PBMCs; the material itself was cDNA or gDNA.

Original processing methods: By means of reference gene primer amplification, nucleated cell counts were estimated. Libraries were prepared by immunoSEQ multiplex PCR; TCRdb keeps only in-frame clonotypes and omits some of them. V and J calls and clone size are as listed in that table; D and trimming were resolved from the DNA. The sample includes around 120,000 clones, 60% to 85% of them seen just once. The sequence came from a man aged 65-85 years with acute or convalescent COVID-19. This chain joins TRBV18 and TRBJ1-1; D gene ambiguous. Sequencing used peripheral blood. The CDR3 here is CASSPFQVNTEAFF. The DNA of the CDR3 is TGTGCCAGCTCACCATTTCAGGTGAACACTGAAGCTTTCTTT.